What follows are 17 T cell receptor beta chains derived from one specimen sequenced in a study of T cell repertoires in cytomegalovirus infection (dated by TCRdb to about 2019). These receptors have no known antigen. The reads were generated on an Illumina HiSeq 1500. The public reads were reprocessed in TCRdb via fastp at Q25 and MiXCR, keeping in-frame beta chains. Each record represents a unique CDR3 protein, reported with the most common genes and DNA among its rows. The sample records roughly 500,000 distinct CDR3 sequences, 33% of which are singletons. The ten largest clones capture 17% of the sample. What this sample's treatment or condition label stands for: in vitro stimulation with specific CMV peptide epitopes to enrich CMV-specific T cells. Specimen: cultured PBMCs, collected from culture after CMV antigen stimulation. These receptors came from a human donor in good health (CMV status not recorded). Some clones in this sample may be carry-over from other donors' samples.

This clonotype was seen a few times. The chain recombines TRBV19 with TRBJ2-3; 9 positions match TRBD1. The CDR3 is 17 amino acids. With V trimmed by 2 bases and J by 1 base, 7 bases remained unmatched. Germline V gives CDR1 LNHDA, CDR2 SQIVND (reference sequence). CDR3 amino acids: CASSISIWTGGTDTQYF. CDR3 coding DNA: TGTGCCAGTAGTATAAGCATTTGGACAGGGGGCACAGATACGCAGTATTTT. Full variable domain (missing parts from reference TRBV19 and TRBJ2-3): DGGITQSPKYLFRKEGQNVTLSCEQNLNHDAMYWYRQDPGQGLRLIYYSQIVNDFQKGDIAEGYSVSREKKESFPLTVTSAQKNPTAFYLCASSISIWTGGTDTQYFGPGTRLTVL.

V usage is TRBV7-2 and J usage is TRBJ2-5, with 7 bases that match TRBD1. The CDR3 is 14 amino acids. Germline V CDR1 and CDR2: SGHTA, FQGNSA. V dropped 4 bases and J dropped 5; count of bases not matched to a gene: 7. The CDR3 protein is CASSSRQGGETQYF. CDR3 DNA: TGTGCCAGCAGCTCCCGACAGGGTGGGGAGACCCAGTACTTC.

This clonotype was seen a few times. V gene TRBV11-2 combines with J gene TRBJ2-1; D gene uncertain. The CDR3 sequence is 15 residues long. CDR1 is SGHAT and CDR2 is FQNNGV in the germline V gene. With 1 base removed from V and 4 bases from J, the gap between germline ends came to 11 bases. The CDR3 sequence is CASSLVEWHYNEQFF. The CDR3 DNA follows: TGTGCCAGCAGCTTAGTGGAATGGCATTACAATGAGCAGTTCTTC.

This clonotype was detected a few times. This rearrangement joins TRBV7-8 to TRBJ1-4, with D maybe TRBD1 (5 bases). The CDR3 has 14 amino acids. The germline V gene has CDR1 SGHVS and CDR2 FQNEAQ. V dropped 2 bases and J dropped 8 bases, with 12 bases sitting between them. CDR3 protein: CASSLTGDEEKLFF. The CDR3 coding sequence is TGTGCCAGCAGCTTAACGGGGGACGAAGAAAAACTGTTTTTT.

As DNA, the CDR3 is TGTGCCAGCAGCTTAGGTCTAGCGGGAGTGGGGGGTTACAATGAGCAGTTCTTC. Translating it yields CASSLGLAGVGGYNEQFF. J is TRBJ2-1 and V is TRBV7-2; TRBD2 matches at 10 bases. J lost 4 bases, V lost 1 base, and 10 bases had no gene match. The germline CDR1 and CDR2 sequences are SGHTA and FQGNSA. CDR3 size: 18 residues.

The chain's CDR3 is CASTLAGPLYNEQFF. CDR3 DNA sequence: TGTGCCAGTACACTAGCGGGACCACTGTACAATGAGCAGTTCTTC. J is TRBJ2-1 and V is TRBV5-6; the match to TRBD2 covers 10 bases. CDR3 length equals 15 residues. V shed 8 bases, J shed 4 bases, and the junction held 9 bases outside the gene matches. From germline, CDR1 is SGHDT and CDR2 YYEEEE.

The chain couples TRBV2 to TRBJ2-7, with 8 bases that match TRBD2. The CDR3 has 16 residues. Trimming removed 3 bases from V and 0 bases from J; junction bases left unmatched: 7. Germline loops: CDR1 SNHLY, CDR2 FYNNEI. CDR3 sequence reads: CASSDPGGSLSYEQYV. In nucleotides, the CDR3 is TGTGCCAGCAGTGATCCGGGGGGGTCCCTCTCCTACGAGCAGTACGTC.

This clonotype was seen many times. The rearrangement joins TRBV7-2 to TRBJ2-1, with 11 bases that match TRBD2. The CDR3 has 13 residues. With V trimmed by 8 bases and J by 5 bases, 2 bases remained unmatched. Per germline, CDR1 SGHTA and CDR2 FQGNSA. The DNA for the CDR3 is TGTGCCAGCCGACTAGCGGGAAACAATGAGCAGTTCTTC. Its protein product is CASRLAGNNEQFF.

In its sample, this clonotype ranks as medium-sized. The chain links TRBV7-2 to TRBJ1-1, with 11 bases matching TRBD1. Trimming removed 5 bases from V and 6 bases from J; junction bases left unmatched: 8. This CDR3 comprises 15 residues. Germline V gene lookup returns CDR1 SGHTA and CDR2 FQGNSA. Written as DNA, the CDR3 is TGTGCCAGCAGCACGGGACAGGGGGGATTTGCTGAAGCTTTCTTT. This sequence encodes CASSTGQGGFAEAFF.

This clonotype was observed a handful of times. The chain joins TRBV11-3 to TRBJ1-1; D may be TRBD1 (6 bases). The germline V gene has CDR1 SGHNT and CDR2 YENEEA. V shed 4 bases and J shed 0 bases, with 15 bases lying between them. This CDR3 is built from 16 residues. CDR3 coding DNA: TGTGCCAGCAGCTCCGTTTTTAGGGGGGTGAACACTGAAGCTTTCTTT. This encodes CASSSVFRGVNTEAFF.

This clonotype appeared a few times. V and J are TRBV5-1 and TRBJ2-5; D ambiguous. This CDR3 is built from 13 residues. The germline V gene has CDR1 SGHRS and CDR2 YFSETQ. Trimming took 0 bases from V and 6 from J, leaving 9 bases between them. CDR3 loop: CASSLAGIQTQYF. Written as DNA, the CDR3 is TGCGCCAGCAGCTTGGCCGGCATCCAGACCCAGTACTTC.

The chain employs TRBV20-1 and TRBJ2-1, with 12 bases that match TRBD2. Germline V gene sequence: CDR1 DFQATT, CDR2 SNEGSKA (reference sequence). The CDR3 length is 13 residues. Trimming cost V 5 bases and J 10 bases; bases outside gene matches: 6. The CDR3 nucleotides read TGCAGTGCTGGACTAGCGGGATTCATAGAGCAGTTCTTC. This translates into CSAGLAGFIEQFF.

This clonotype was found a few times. In nucleotides, the CDR3 is TGTGCCAGCAGCTTAGTGGGGTGGGGGTCTGGAAACACCATATATTTT. It is translated as CASSLVGWGSGNTIYF. The V gene is TRBV7-2, the J gene TRBJ1-3, with D tentatively TRBD1 (5 bases). The ends were cut back, 1 base at V and 1 base at J, with 11 bases in the middle. This CDR3 spans 16 amino acids. The V gene's germline CDR1 is SGHTA and CDR2 FQGNSA. Using reference TRBV7-2 and TRBJ1-3 for the parts outside the CDR3, the full variable domain is GAGVSQSPSNKVTEKGKDVELRCDPISGHTALYWYRQSLGQGLEFLIYFQGNSAPDKSGLPSDRFSAERTGGSVSTLTIQRTQQEDSAVYLCASSLVGWGSGNTIYFGEGSWLTVV.

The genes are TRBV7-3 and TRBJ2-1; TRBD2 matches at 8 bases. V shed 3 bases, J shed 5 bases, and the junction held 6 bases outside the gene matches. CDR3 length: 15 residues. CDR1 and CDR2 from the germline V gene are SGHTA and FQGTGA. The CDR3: CASSFLSGLDNEQFF. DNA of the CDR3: TGTGCCAGCAGCTTCCTTTCGGGACTAGACAATGAGCAGTTCTTC.

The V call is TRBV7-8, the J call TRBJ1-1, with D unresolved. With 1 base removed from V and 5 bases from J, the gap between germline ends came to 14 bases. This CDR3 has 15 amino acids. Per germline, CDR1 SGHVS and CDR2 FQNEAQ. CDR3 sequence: CASSLGPIRVTEAFF. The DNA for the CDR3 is TGTGCCAGCAGCTTAGGACCCATCCGGGTGACTGAAGCTTTCTTT.

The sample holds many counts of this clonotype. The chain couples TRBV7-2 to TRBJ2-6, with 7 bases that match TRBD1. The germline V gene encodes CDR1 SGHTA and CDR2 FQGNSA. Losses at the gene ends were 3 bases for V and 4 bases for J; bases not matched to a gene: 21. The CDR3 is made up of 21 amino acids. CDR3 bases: TGTGCCAGCAGCTTTAACATTAACCCGGGACAGATTTTCCTGGGGGCCAACGTCCTGACTTTC. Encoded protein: CASSFNINPGQIFLGANVLTF.

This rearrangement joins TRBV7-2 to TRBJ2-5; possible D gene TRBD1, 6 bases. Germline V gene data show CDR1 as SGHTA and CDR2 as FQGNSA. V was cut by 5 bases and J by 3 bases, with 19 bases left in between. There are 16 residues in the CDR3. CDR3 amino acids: CASSLGRGGAEETQYF. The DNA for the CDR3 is TGTGCCAGCAGCCTAGGGAGAGGGGGAGCGGAAGAGACCCAGTACTTC. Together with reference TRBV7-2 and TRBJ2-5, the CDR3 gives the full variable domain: GAGVSQSPSNKVTEKGKDVELRCDPISGHTALYWYRQSLGQGLEFLIYFQGNSAPDKSGLPSDRFSAERTGGSVSTLTIQRTQQEDSAVYLCASSLGRGGAEETQYFGPGTRLLVL.